The 17 T cell receptor beta chains given below trace back to one sample, sequenced in a study of vaccination and CD4 T cells after COVID-19. Which antigens these TCRs recognize remains unknown. Stated treatment: approximately 10-day PBMC culture with coronavirus spike peptide pools or control peptides (ViraFEST assay). At the Johns Hopkins FTIC core, DNA taken from cultured CD4+ T cells was sequenced by way of the Oncomine TCR Beta short-read assay. Via MiXCR, TCRdb re-called the PCR reads, giving one row per CDR3 protein. The repertoire holds 9,100 or so distinct CDR3 sequences, about 51% seen once, with under 40% in the top ten. Material for sequencing was CD4+ T cells from blood, cultured in vitro. The receptors were sampled from a human donor who had recovered from COVID-19.

This chain uses TRBV7-2 with TRBJ1-2; 7 bases agree with TRBD1. Germline trimming cut 5 bases from V and 4 bases from J; bases unmatched to any gene: 4. Per the germline V gene, CDR1 is SGHTA and CDR2 is FQGNSA. CDR3 length: 13 residues. The CDR3 nucleotides are TGTGCCAGCAGCCAGTACAGGGGCTATGGCTACACCTTC. It codes for CASSQYRGYGYTF. The variable domain in full, completed from reference TRBV7-2 and TRBJ1-2, reads GAGVSQSPSNKVTEKGKDVELRCDPISGHTALYWYRQSLGQGLEFLIYFQGNSAPDKSGLPSDRFSAERTGGSVSTLTIQRTQQEDSAVYLCASSQYRGYGYTFGSGTRLTVV.

This clonotype occurred a few times. This rearrangement joins TRBV20-1 to TRBJ1-5, with TRBD1 matching 9 bases. CDR1 DFQATT and CDR2 SNEGSKA come from the germline V gene (reference sequence). The CDR3 runs 14 residues. V lost 5 bases to trimming and J lost 4 bases; unmatched junction nucleotides: 6. CDR3 amino acids: CSAGDRAKNQPQHF. CDR3 coding DNA: TGCAGTGCTGGGGACAGGGCTAAGAATCAGCCCCAGCATTTT.

The chain's CDR3 is CSARVAGRILYNEQFF. The CDR3 DNA is TGCAGTGCTAGAGTGGCGGGGCGGATACTCTACAATGAGCAGTTCTTC. The J gene is TRBJ2-1, the V gene TRBV20-1; D is perhaps TRBD2 (6 bases). Per the germline V gene, CDR1 is DFQATT and CDR2 is SNEGSKA (reference sequence). The V end lost 1 base, the J end lost 3 bases, and 16 bases lay between the germline ends. The CDR3 is 16 residues long.

This clonotype was found a few times. V usage is TRBV20-1 and J usage is TRBJ1-3; TRBD1 matches 8 bases. V lost 4 bases, J lost 6 bases, and 5 bases stayed unmatched. The CDR3 length is 13 residues. The V gene's germline CDR1 is DFQATT and CDR2 SNEGSKA (reference sequence). DNA for the CDR3: TGCAGTGCTACGCAGGGGGCCCTAAACACCATATATTTT. Protein product: CSATQGALNTIYF.

CDR3 amino acids: CASSLGLAAETQYF. The CDR3 DNA reads as TGTGCCAGCAGCTTGGGACTAGCGGCAGAGACCCAGTACTTC. The chain recombines TRBV11-3 with TRBJ2-5; 11 bases align to TRBD2. The germline gives CDR1 SGHNT, CDR2 YENEEA. The J segment lost 4 bases and the V segment lost 3 bases, leaving 1 base of the junction unmatched. The CDR3 totals 14 residues.

The rearrangement joins TRBV7-8 to TRBJ1-6; D possibly corresponds to TRBD1 (5 bases). CDR3 length equals 16 residues. Trimming shortened V by 2 bases and J by 7 bases, and 15 bases separated the two germline ends. The germline V gene encodes CDR1 SGHVS and CDR2 FQNEAQ. The CDR3 DNA sequence: TGTGCCAGCAGCTTAATATCAACAGGCACCAATTCACCCCTCCACTTT. Translating gives CASSLISTGTNSPLHF.

The chain has TRBV21-1 and TRBJ1-5; the table names TRBD1, a call not compared with the DNA. TRBV21-1 is recorded as a pseudogene. The CDR3 covers 16 residues. The CDR3 sequence is CASSKQARDGNQTQHF. The CDR3 region has the DNA TGTGCCAGCAGCAAACAGGCCAGGGATGGCAATCAGACCCAGCATTTT.

The chain has TRBV4-1 and TRBJ1-5; D might be TRBD1 (5 bases). Germline V lookup: CDR1 MGHRA, CDR2 YSYEKL. This CDR3 spans 15 amino acids. V lost 1 base to trimming and J lost 4 bases, with 11 bases between them. CDR3 bases: TGCGCCAGCAGCCAAGCAGGACACGATAATCAGCCCCAGCATTTT. It encodes CASSQAGHDNQPQHF.

The CDR3 DNA follows: TGCAGTGCAACGGGGACTAGCGACCGACAAGAGACCCAGTACTTC. This codes for CSATGTSDRQETQYF. The V gene is TRBV20-1, the J gene TRBJ2-5; TRBD2 agrees at 10 bases. The CDR3 is 15 residues long. V gave up 6 bases and J gave up 2 bases; unmatched junction bases: 9. In germline, CDR1 is DFQATT, CDR2 SNEGSKA (reference sequence).

For the CDR3, the DNA is TGTGCCATCAGAGACAGCTCTGGAAACACCATATATTTT. Translation: CAIRDSSGNTIYF. The J gene is TRBJ1-3, the V gene TRBV10-3; TRBD1 is a possible D gene (5 bases). V was cut by 6 bases and J by 0 bases, with 6 bases left in between. This CDR3 has 13 residues. CDR1 is ENHRY, CDR2 SYGVKD, per germline.

This sequence joins TRBV6-5 and TRBJ2-5; no clear D gene. The CDR3 sequence is 14 residues long. The germline V gene has CDR1 MNHEY and CDR2 SVGAGI. Trimming removed 4 bases from V and 4 bases from J, with 13 bases in between. The DNA of the CDR3 is TGTGCCAGCAGTTCCCGACGGATCGGAGAGACCCAGTACTTC. As protein: CASSSRRIGETQYF.

This CDR3 is CSARGPGQPYEQYF. CDR3 in DNA: TGCAGTGCTAGAGGCCCGGGACAGCCCTACGAGCAGTACTTC. V is TRBV20-1 and J is TRBJ2-7; 7 bases fit TRBD1. V was pared by 1 base and J by 2 bases, with 5 bases of the junction left unmatched. This CDR3 has 14 amino acids. CDR1 is DFQATT and CDR2 is SNEGSKA in the germline V gene (reference sequence).

This clonotype was seen a few times. This chain links TRBV20-1 with TRBJ1-2, with D hard to call. The length of the CDR3 is 14 residues. Deletions cut 3 bases from V and 2 bases from J, with 13 bases between. Germline values: CDR1 DFQATT, CDR2 SNEGSKA (reference sequence). The CDR3 region is CSASLVATNYGYTF. The CDR3 bases are TGCAGTGCTAGCCTCGTTGCTACGAACTATGGCTACACCTTC.

The V call is TRBV20-1, the J call TRBJ2-3; D is perhaps TRBD2 (6 bases). Germline CDR1 is DFQATT and CDR2 is SNEGSKA (reference sequence). V shed 4 bases and J shed 2 bases, with 16 bases lying between them. CDR3 length: 15 amino acids. The CDR3: CSANRRRGPTDTQYF. The DNA for the CDR3 is TGCAGTGCTAACCGTCGGCGGGGCCCCACAGATACGCAGTATTTT.

This clonotype showed up just a few times. This chain uses TRBV7-9 with TRBJ1-1; the match to TRBD1 covers 9 bases. Germline loops: CDR1 SEHNR, CDR2 FQNEAQ (reference sequence). V lost 0 bases, J lost 8 bases, and 4 bases stayed unmatched. CDR3 length: 14 residues. CDR3 DNA: TGTGCCAGCAGCTTAGCACAGGGGGCTTCGGAAGCTTTCTTT. Its protein product is CASSLAQGASEAFF. Full variable domain (remainder filled in from reference TRBV7-9 and TRBJ1-1): DTGVSQNPRHKITKRGQNVTFRCDPISEHNRLYWYRQTLGQGPEFLTYFQNEAQLEKSRLLSDRFSAERPKGSFSTLEIQRTEQGDSAMYLCASSLAQGASEAFFGQGTRLTVV.

This clonotype has just a few counts. This chain uses TRBV7-6 with TRBJ1-5; D is uncertain. The CDR3 is 14 residues long. Germline lookup yields CDR1 SGHVS and CDR2 FNYEAQ. CDR3 in amino acids: CAYRGVLSNQPQHF. CDR3 DNA: TGTGCTTACCGCGGAGTCCTTAGCAATCAGCCCCAGCATTTT.

The chain uses TRBV20-1 and TRBJ2-3; 7 nucleotides line up with TRBD2. Trimming removed 3 bases from V and 0 bases from J; junction bases left unmatched: 6. Germline values: CDR1 DFQATT, CDR2 SNEGSKA (reference sequence). The CDR3 runs to 15 residues. CDR3 coding DNA: TGCAGTGCTAGCGGGGGGACGACTAGCACAGATACGCAGTATTTT. This sequence encodes CSASGGTTSTDTQYF.